This T cell receptor (beta chain) came from a study of T-cell reconstitution after alpha-beta-depleted transplantation in children. During its preparation, the TCRbeta library received unique molecular identifiers. Via MiXCR, TCRdb re-called the PCR reads, giving one row per CDR3 protein. The repertoire holds 400,000 to 500,000 distinct CDR3 sequences, 9.5% to 13% seen once, with about 5% in the top ten. The V gene lost 1 base and the J gene lost 4 bases, with 13 bases spanning the gap. Germline V gene sequence: CDR1 LGHDT, CDR2 YNNKEL (reference sequence). The CDR3 sequence is 15 residues long. The rearrangement uses TRBV3-1 and TRBJ1-1, with D possibly being TRBD1 (6 bases). The origin of this receptor is a human donor who donated a stem cell graft to a child with acute myeloid leukemia. The specimen was PBMCs from the stem cell graft donor, collected from the stem cell graft. The chain's CDR3 is CASSQGPTGSTEAFF. The CDR3 region has the DNA TGTGCCAGCAGCCAAGGCCCCACAGGGAGCACTGAAGCTTTCTTT.